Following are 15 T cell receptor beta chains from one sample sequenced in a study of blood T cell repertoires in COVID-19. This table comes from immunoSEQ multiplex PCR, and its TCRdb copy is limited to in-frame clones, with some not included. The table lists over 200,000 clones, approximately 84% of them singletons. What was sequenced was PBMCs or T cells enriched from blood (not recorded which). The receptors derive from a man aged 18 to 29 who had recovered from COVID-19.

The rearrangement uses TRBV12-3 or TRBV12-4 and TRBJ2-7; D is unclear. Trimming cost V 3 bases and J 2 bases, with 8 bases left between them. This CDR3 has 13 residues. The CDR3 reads CASSLAVAYEQYF. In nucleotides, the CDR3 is TGTGCCAGCAGTTTGGCTGTTGCCTACGAGCAGTACTTC.

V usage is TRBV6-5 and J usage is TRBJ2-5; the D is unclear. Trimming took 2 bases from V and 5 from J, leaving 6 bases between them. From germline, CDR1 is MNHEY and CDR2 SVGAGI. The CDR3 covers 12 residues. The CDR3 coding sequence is TGTGCCAGCAGTTACATCGGGGAGACCCAGTACTTC. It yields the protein CASSYIGETQYF.

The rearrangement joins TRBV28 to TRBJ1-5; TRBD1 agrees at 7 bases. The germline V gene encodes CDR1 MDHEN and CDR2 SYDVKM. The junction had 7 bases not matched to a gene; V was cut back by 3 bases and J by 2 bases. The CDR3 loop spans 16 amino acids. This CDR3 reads CASSFAHQGGNQPQHF. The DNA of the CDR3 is TGTGCCAGCAGTTTCGCCCATCAGGGGGGCAATCAGCCCCAGCATTTT.

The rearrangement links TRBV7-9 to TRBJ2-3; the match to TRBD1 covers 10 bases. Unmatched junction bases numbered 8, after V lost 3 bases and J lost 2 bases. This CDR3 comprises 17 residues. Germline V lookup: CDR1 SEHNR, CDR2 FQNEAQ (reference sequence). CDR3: CASSFPPGTGVTDTQYF. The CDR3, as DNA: TGTGCCAGCAGCTTCCCTCCGGGGACAGGGGTCACAGATACGCAGTATTTT.

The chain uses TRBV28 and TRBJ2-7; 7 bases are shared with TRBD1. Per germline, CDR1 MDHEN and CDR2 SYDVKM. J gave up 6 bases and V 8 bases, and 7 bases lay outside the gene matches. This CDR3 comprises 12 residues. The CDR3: CASEGQSFEQYF. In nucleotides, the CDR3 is TGTGCCAGCGAGGGACAGTCTTTCGAGCAGTACTTC.

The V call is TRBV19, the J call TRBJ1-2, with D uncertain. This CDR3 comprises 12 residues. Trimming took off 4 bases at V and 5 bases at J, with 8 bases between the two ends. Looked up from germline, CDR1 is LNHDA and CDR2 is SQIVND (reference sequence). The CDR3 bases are TGTGCCAGTAGTACAACGGTTTATGGCTACACCTTC. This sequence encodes CASSTTVYGYTF.

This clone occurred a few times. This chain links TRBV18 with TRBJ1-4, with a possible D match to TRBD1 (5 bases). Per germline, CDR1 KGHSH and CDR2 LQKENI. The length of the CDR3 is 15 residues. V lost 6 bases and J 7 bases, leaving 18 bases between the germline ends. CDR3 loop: CASSSTPSRAEKLFF. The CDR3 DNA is TGTGCCAGCTCGTCTACCCCGTCCAGGGCTGAAAAACTGTTTTTT.

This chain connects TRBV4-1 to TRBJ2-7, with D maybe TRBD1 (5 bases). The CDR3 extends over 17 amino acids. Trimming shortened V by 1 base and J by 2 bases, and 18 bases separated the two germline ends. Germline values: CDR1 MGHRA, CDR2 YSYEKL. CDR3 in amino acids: CASSQVDLGLAPYEQYF. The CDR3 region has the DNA TGCGCCAGCAGCCAAGTGGATCTGGGGCTGGCGCCCTACGAGCAGTACTTC.

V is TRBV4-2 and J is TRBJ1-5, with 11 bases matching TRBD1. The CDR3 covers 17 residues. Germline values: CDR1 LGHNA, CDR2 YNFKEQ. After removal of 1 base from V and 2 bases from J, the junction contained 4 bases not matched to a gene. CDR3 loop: CASSQGTGGAGNQPQHF. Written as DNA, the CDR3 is TGTGCCAGCAGCCAAGGGACAGGGGGCGCGGGCAATCAGCCCCAGCATTTT.

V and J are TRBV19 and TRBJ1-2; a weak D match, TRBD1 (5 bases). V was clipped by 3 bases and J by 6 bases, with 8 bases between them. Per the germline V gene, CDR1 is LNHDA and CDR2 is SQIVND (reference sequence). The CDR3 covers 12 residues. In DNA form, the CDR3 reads TGTGCCAGTAGTATGGGGGGAGATGGCTACACCTTC. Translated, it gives CASSMGGDGYTF.

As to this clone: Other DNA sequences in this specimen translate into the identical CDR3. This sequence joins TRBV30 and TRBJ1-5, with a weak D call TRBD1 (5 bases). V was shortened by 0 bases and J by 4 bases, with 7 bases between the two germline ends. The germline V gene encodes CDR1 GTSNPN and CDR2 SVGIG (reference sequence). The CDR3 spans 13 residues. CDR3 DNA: TGTGCCTGGAGTGTCCAGGGTAATCAGCCCCAGCATTTT. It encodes CAWSVQGNQPQHF.

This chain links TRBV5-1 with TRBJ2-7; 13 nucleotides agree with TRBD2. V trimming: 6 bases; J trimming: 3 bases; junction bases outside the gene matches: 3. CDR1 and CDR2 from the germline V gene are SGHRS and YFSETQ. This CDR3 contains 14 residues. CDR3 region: CASTRTSGSYEQYF. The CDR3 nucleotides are TGCGCCAGCACCCGGACTAGCGGGAGCTACGAGCAGTACTTC. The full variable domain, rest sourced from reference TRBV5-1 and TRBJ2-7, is KAGVTQTPRYLIKTRGQQVTLSCSPISGHRSVSWYQQTPGQGLQFLFEYFSETQRNKGNFPGRFSGRQFSNSRSEMNVSTLELGDSALYLCASTRTSGSYEQYFGPGTRLTVT.

CDR3: CASSLDPRSTEAFF. The CDR3 DNA is TGTGCCAGCAGCTTAGACCCCCGGAGCACTGAAGCTTTCTTT. The rearrangement joins TRBV11-3 to TRBJ1-1, with no clear D. CDR1 is SGHNT, CDR2 YENEEA, per germline. The CDR3 extends over 14 amino acids. V was shortened by 0 bases and J by 4 bases, with 9 bases between the two germline ends.

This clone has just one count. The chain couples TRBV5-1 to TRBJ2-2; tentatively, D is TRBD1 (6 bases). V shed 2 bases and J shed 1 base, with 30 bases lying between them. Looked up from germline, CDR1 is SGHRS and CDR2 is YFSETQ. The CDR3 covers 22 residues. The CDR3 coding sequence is TGCGCCAGCAGCTTCCACCTGTCCGGGACACTCTCCTCGGATATGAACACCGGGGAGCTGTTTTTT. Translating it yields CASSFHLSGTLSSDMNTGELFF.

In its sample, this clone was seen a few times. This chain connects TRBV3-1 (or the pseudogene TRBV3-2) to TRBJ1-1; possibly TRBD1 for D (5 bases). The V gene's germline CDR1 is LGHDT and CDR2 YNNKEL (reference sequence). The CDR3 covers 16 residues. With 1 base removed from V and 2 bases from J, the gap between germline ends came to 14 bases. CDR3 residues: CASSQGDTGLNTEAFF. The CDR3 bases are TGTGCCAGCAGCCAAGGGGATACGGGACTTAACACTGAAGCTTTCTTT.